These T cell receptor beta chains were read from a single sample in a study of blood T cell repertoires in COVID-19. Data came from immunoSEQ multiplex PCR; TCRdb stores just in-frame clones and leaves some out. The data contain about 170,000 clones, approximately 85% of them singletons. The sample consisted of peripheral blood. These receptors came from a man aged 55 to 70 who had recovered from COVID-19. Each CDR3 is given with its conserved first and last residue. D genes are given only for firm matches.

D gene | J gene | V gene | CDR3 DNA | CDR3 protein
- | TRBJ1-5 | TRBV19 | TGTGCCAGTAGTACTCTCATACAGGGAAATCAGCCCCAGCATTTT | CASSTLIQGNQPQHF
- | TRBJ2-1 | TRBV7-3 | TGTGCCAGCAGCCCCGAATCGGGCAATGAGCAGTTCTTC | CASSPESGNEQFF
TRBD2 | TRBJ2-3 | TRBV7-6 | TGTGCCAGCAGCTTACTAGCGGGGGTACTTGGGGATACGCAGTATTTT | CASSLLAGVLGDTQYF
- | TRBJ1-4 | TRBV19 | TGTGCCAGTAGTATCCACAGGACGTATTCAACTAATGAAAAACTGTTTTTT | CASSIHRTYSTNEKLFF
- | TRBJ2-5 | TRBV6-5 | TGTGCCAGCAGGACAGCGACCGGCCAAGAGACCCAGTACTTC | CASRTATGQETQYF
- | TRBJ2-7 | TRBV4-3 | TGCGCCAGCAGCCAAGACAGGTTTAACTACGAGCAGTACTTC | CASSQDRFNYEQYF
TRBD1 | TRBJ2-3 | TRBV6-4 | TGTGCCAGCAGACCGGGACAGGACACAGATACGCAGTATTTT | CASRPGQDTDTQYF
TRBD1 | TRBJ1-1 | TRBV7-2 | TGTGCCAGCAGCCCCTGGACAGGGGAAGCTTTCTTT | CASSPWTGEAFF
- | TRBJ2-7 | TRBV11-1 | TGTGCCAGCAGCCCTGACAGATACTACGAGCAGTACTTC | CASSPDRYYEQYF
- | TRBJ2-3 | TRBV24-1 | TGTGCCACCAGTGATTCCGATCCCGACTGGTCTAGCACAGATACGCAGTATTTT | CATSDSDPDWSSTDTQYF
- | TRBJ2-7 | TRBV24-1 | TGTGCCACCAGTCAGGGGTCCTACGAGCAGTACTTC | CATSQGSYEQYF